The T cell receptor (beta chain) under discussion was sequenced for a study of identifying expanded T cells in peripheral blood. Study results and caveats: About 1.2 clones differed between technical replicates, versus about 15 and 19 over time.

Notes on this clone: What it recognizes is unknown.

Looked up from germline, CDR1 is LNHDA and CDR2 is SQIVND (reference sequence). This CDR3 spans 12 amino acids. V lost 4 bases and J lost 5, with 6 bases in between. Assay used: immunoSEQ multiplex PCR; TCRdb lists only in-frame clones, some missing. The sample consists of tens of thousands of clones, roughly 89% of them appearing once. The source material was blood. The source is a person aged 18 to 70 in good health. The chain has TRBV19 and TRBJ1-5; D is unresolved. The CDR3 loop reads CASSTLDQPQHF. The CDR3 bases are TGTGCCAGTAGTACCCTCGATCAGCCCCAGCATTTT. Complete variable domain (other parts from reference TRBV19 and TRBJ1-5): DGGITQSPKYLFRKEGQNVTLSCEQNLNHDAMYWYRQDPGQGLRLIYYSQIVNDFQKGDIAEGYSVSREKKESFPLTVTSAQKNPTAFYLCASSTLDQPQHFGDGTRLSIL.